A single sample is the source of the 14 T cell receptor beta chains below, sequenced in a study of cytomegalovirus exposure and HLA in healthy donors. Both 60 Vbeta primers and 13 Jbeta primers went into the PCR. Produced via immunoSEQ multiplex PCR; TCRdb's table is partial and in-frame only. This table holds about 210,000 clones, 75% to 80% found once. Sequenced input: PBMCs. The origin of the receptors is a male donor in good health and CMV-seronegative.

CDR3 nucleotides: TGTGCCAGCTCACCAACCGAGACAGGGGTTGGCTACACCTTC. This translates into CASSPTETGVGYTF. The chain has TRBV18 and TRBJ1-2; 8 positions match TRBD1. The V and J ends lost 2 bases and 7 bases, in that order; junction bases with no gene match: 6. The CDR3 spans 14 residues. The V gene's germline CDR1 is KGHSH and CDR2 LQKENI.

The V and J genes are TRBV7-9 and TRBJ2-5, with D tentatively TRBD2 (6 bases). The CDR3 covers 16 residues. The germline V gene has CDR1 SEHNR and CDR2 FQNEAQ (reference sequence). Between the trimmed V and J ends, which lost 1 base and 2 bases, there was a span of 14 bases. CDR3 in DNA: TGTGCCAGCAGCTTAGGTTTTCGGGGGACTCAAGAGACCCAGTACTTC. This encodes CASSLGFRGTQETQYF.

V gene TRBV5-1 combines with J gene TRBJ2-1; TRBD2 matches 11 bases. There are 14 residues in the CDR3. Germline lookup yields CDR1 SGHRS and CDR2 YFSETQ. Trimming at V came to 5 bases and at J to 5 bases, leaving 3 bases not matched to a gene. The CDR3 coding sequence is TGCGCCAGCAGGTTACTAGCGGGAGACAATGAGCAGTTCTTC. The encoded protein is CASRLLAGDNEQFF. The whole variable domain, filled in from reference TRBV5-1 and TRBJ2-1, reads KAGVTQTPRYLIKTRGQQVTLSCSPISGHRSVSWYQQTPGQGLQFLFEYFSETQRNKGNFPGRFSGRQFSNSRSEMNVSTLELGDSALYLCASRLLAGDNEQFFGPGTRLTVL.

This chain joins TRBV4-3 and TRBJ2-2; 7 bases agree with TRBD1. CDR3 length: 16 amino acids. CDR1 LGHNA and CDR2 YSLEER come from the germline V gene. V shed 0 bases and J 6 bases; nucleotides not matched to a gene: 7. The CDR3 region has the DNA TGCGCCAGCAGCCAAGACATAGGGGGCATGGCCGGGGAGCTGTTTTTT. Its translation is CASSQDIGGMAGELFF.

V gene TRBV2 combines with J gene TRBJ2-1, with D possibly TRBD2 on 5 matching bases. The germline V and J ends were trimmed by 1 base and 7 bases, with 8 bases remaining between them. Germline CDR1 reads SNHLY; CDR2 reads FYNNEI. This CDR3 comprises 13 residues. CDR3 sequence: CASSEDPGNEQFF. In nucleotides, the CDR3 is TGTGCCAGCAGTGAAGACCCGGGGAATGAGCAGTTCTTC.

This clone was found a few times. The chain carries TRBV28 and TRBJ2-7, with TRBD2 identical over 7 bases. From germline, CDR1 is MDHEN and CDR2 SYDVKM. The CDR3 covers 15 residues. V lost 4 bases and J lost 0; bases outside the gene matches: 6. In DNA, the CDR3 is TGTGCCAGCAGTTCGGGGGGACTGTACTCCTACGAGCAGTACTTC. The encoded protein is CASSSGGLYSYEQYF.

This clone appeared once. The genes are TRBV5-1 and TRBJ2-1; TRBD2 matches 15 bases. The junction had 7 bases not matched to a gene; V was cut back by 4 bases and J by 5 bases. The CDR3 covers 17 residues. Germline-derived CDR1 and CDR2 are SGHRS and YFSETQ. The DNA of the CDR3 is TGCGCCAGCAGCCCGGGACTAGCGGGAGGACAAAACAATGAGCAGTTCTTC. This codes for CASSPGLAGGQNNEQFF.

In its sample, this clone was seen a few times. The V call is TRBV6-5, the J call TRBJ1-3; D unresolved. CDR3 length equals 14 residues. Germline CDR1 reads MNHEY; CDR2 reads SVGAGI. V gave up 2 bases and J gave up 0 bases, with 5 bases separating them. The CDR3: CASSYGDSGNTIYF. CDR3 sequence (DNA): TGTGCCAGCAGTTACGGAGACTCTGGAAACACCATATATTTT.

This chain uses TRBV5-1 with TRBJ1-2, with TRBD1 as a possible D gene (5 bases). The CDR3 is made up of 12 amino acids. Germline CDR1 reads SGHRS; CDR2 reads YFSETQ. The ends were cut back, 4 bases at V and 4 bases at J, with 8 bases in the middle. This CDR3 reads CASSPTVYGYTF. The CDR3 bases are TGCGCCAGCAGCCCGACAGTCTATGGCTACACCTTC. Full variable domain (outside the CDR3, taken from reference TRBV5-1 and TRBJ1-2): KAGVTQTPRYLIKTRGQQVTLSCSPISGHRSVSWYQQTPGQGLQFLFEYFSETQRNKGNFPGRFSGRQFSNSRSEMNVSTLELGDSALYLCASSPTVYGYTFGSGTRLTVV.

The CDR3 is CASSSGTSGRPLSFF. The DNA of the CDR3 is TGTGCCAGCAGTTCCGGGACTAGCGGGAGGCCACTCTCCTTCTTC. The gene calls are TRBV27 and TRBJ2-1; 15 bases line up with TRBD2. CDR3 length equals 15 residues. V lost 4 bases, J lost 16 bases, and 11 bases stayed unmatched. The germline gives CDR1 MNHEY, CDR2 SMNVEV (reference sequence).

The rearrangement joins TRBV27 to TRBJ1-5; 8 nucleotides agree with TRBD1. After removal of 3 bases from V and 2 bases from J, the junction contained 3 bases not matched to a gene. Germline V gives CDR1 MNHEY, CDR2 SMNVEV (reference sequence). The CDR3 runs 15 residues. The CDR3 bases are TGTGCCAGCAGTTTGGACAGGGCGGGCAATCAGCCCCAGCATTTT. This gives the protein CASSLDRAGNQPQHF.

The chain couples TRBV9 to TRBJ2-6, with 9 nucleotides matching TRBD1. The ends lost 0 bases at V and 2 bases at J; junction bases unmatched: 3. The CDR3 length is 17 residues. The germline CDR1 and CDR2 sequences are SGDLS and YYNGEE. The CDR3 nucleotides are TGTGCCAGCAGCGTAGGGACAGGGGAACCTGGGGCCAACGTCCTGACTTTC. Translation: CASSVGTGEPGANVLTF.

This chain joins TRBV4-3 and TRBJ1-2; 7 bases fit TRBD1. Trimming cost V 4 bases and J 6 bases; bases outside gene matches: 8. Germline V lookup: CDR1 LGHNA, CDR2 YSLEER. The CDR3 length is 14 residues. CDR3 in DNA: TGCGCCAGCAGCCCGACAGGGTATGAGAATGGCTACACCTTC. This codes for CASSPTGYENGYTF.

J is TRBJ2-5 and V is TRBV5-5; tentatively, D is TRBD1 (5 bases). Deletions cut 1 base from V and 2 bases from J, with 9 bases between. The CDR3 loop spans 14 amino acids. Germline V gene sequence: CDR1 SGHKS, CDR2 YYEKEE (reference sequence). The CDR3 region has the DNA TGTGCCAGCAGCTTGAGGGGAAATCAAGAGACCCAGTACTTC. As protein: CASSLRGNQETQYF.